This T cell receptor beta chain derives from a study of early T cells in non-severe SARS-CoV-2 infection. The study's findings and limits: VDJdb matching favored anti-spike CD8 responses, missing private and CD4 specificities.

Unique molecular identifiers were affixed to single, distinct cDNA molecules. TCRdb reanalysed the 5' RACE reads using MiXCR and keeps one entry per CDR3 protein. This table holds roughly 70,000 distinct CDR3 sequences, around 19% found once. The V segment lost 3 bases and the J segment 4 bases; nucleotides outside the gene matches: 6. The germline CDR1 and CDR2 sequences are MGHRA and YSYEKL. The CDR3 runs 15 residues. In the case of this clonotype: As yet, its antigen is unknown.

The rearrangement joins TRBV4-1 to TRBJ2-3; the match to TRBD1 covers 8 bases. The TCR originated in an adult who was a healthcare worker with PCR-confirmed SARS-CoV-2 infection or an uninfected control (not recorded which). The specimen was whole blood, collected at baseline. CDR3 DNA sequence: TGCGCCAGCAGCCAGTTGGACAGGGATGCAGATACGCAGTATTTT. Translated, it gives CASSQLDRDADTQYF.